This T cell receptor (beta chain) derives from a study of blood T cell repertoires in COVID-19. About the research overall: From the United States, Italy and Spain came samples of acute and convalescent COVID-19. The cDNA or gDNA used as material had been derived from T cells, B-cell-depleted T cells, or PBMCs.

V lost 3 bases to trimming and J lost 6 bases; unmatched junction nucleotides: 6. Germline V gives CDR1 LGHDT, CDR2 YNNKEL (reference sequence). The CDR3 totals 14 residues. In the original analysis: Reference gene primer amplification gave nucleated cell count estimates. The data were produced by immunoSEQ multiplex PCR, yet TCRdb's version contains in-frame clones alone and is incomplete. That table supplies the V and J calls and clone size; D and trimming were determined from the DNA. The sample lists roughly 200,000 clones, around 86% occurring once. The chain recombines TRBV3-1 (or the pseudogene TRBV3-2) with TRBJ1-1, with TRBD1 identical over 8 bases. The sequencing sample was made of peripheral blood. This sequence was found in a woman in her twenties or thirties with active or convalescent COVID-19. In nucleotides, the CDR3 is TGTGCCAGCAGCCATAGACAGGGGACGGCTGAAGCTTTCTTT. It translates to CASSHRQGTAEAFF.